This T cell receptor beta chain is drawn from a study of blood T cell repertoires in COVID-19 (dated by TCRdb to the early 2020s). Study-wide context: Samples from collaborators originated in the United States, Italy and Spain and spanned both the acute and convalescent phases of COVID-19. The dataset comprised deeply sampled blood TCRbeta repertoires from subjects exposed to, actively infected with, or recovered from COVID-19. Nearly every sample came with metadata listing a de-identified subject ID, COVID-19 status, age in years and sex. The prospective study material was composed of cDNA or gDNA derived from T cells, B-cell-depleted T cells, or PBMCs. Where available, HLA class I and class II types were taken from metadata supplied by the sample provider and were not determined by assay-based typing. The samples were drawn from the first 160 participants of the ongoing ImmuneRACE study and from 1,200 or so subjects provided by 6 global collaborators. The repertoires were released in a freely available public database intended as a resource for research on the immune response to SARS-CoV-2. Study-wide findings and limitations: The quantity of clinical and demographic metadata differed by source and by participant and was supplied without curation.

TCRbeta CDR3 regions were amplified from genomic DNA using the immunoSEQ Assay, a bias-controlled multiplex PCR. As for how the authors treated the data: Within the assay, amplification of reference gene primers was used to estimate how many nucleated cells each sample contained. To quantify the absolute abundance of each unique TCRbeta CDR3 rearrangement, sequence reads were collapsed and filtered. For each sample, productive Simpson clonality was calculated by taking the square root of Simpson's diversity index across productive rearrangements. The clones in this table, taken by TCRdb from immuneACCESS, are in-frame only. Not every clone is retained; where verified, under half of the shortfall comes from an unresolved V gene, and the cause of the rest is unknown. V, J and clone size derive from that table, while D and trimming were established from the DNA sequence. Counted in this sample were about 160,000 clones; around 85% of them appeared once. Approximately 4% of the sample is held by the ten biggest clonotypes.

About this clone itself: Its recognized antigen is unknown. No qualities accompany the bases; no much larger clone lies one base away.

The germline V and J ends show losses of 3 bases and 4 bases respectively, and no gene match explains 4 bases of the junction. Reading from cysteine to phenylalanine, the CDR3 counts 15 amino acids. Here the CDR3 DNA is all that survives: 45 bases in frame from base 1. The germline V gene (reference sequence) sets CDR1 to LNHDA and CDR2 to SQIVND. Collaborating institutions collected whole blood in K2EDTA tubes following their own protocols. For TCRbeta analysis, collaborators shipped samples in one of three forms: frozen whole blood, isolated PBMCs, or DNA extracted from either of those sample types.

The TCR originated in a woman in her seventies with acute or convalescent COVID-19. Sequenced material: peripheral blood. The chain couples TRBV19 to TRBJ2-4, with TRBD2 identical over 9 junction bases. The DNA sequence is as follows: TGTGCCAGTAGTATGTTCCTAGCGGGAAAAAACATTCAGTACTTC. Its amino acids are CASSMFLAGKNIQYF.